The clone carrying this T cell receptor beta chain was observed a few times. There were TCR beta CDR3 regions amplified from RNA transcripts. HTBI primers were used for first-round RT-PCR of the TCR CDR3. TCRdb re-derived calls from the multiplex PCR reads in MiXCR, one entry per CDR3 protein. The table includes under 400,000 distinct CDR3 sequences, about 25% detected once. Researchers defined stable Graves' hyperthyroidism as no ophthalmopathy progression within 18 months. Newly diagnosed hyperthyroidism patients aged 18 to 65 years had disease lasting under 2 months. The length of the CDR3 is 14 residues. Germline CDR1 MNHEY, CDR2 SVGEGT. V lost 2 bases and J 3 bases, leaving 8 bases between the germline ends. This record comes from a study of T cells in Graves' hyperthyroidism and ophthalmopathy.

This chain joins TRBV6-2 or TRBV6-3 and TRBJ2-1; a weak D match, TRBD2 (5 bases). This TCR was sampled from a man in his fifties with Graves' hyperthyroidism. Sample: blood. The CDR3 sequence is CASSYGGLYNEQFF. The CDR3 DNA follows: TGTGCCAGCAGTTACGGCGGGCTCTACAATGAGCAGTTCTTC.